This T cell receptor beta chain was recovered during a study of T cell repertoires in cytomegalovirus infection. This clonotype was counted at least ten times. As yet, its antigen is unknown. One entry per CDR3 protein results from TCRdb running MiXCR on the reads. The sample carries roughly 120,000 distinct CDR3 sequences, around 28% recorded once. From germline, CDR1 is SGHTA and CDR2 FQGTGA. The CDR3 is 11 residues long. V lost 8 bases and J lost 6, with 8 bases in between. Here the sequenced sample was CD8+ T cells from cultured PBMCs, taken from culture after CMV antigen stimulation. The chain recombines TRBV7-3 with TRBJ2-1, with D tentatively TRBD1 or TRBD2 (5 bases each). This receptor was obtained from a human donor in good health (CMV status not recorded). Some clones in this sample may be carry-over from other donors' samples. This chain's CDR3 is CASGDLNEQFF. DNA of the CDR3: TGTGCCAGCGGGGACCTCAATGAGCAGTTCTTC.